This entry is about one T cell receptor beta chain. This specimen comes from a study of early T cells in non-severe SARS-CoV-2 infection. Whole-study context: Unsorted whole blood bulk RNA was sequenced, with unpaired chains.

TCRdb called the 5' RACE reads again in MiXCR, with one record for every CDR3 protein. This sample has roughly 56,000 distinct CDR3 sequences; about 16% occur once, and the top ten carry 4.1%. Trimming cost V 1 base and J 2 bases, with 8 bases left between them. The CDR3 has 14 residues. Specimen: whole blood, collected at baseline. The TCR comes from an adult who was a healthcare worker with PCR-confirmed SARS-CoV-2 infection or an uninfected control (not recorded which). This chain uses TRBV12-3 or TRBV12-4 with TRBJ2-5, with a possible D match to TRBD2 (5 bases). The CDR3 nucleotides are TGTGCCAGCAGTTTAGGGATAGCGCAAGAGACCCAGTACTTC. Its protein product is CASSLGIAQETQYF.